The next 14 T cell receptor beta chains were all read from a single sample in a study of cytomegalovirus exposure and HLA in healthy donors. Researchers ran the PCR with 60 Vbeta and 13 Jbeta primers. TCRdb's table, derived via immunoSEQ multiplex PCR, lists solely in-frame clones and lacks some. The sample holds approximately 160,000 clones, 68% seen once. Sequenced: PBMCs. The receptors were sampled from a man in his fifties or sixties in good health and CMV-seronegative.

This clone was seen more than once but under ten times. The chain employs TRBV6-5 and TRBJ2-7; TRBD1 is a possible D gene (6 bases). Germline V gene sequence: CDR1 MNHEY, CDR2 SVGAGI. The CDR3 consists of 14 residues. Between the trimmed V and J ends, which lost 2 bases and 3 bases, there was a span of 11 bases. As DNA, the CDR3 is TGTGCCAGCAGTTACGCGGACAGAGGCTACGAGCAGTACTTC. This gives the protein CASSYADRGYEQYF.

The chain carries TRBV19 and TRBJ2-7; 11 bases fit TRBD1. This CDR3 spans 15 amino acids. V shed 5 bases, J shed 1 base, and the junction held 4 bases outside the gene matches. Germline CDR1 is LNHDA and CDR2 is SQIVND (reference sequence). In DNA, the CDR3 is TGTGCCAGTAGTTTCGGGACAGGGGGATCCTACGAGCAGTACTTC. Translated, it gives CASSFGTGGSYEQYF.

CDR3 sequence (DNA): TGTGCCAGCAGCCTACCGGGACAGGGAAACGCGGCCCAGTACTTC. The encoded protein is CASSLPGQGNAAQYF. The genes are TRBV5-6 and TRBJ2-5; 9 nucleotides align to TRBD1. The length of the CDR3 is 15 residues. Germline CDR1 reads SGHDT; CDR2 reads YYEEEE. V lost 4 bases and J lost 9; bases outside the gene matches: 13.

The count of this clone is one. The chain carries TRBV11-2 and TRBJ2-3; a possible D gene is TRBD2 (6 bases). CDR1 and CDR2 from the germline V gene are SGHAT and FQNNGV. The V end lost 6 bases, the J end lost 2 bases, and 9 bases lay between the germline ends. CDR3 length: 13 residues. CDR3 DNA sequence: TGTGCCAGCAGGAGCGGGCACACAGATACGCAGTATTTT. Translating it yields CASRSGHTDTQYF.

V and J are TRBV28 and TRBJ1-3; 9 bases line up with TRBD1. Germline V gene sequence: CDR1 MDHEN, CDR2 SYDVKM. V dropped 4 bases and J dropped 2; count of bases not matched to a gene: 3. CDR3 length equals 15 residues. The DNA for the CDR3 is TGTGCCAGCAGTTCCCGGGACAGGGCTGGAAACACCATATATTTT. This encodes CASSSRDRAGNTIYF.

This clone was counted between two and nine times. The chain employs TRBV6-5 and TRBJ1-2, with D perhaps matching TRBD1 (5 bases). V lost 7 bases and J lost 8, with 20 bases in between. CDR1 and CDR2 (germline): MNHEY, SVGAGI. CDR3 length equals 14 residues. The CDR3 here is CASMSGARLEGYTF. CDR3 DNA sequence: TGTGCCAGCATGAGCGGGGCAAGGTTAGAAGGCTACACCTTC.

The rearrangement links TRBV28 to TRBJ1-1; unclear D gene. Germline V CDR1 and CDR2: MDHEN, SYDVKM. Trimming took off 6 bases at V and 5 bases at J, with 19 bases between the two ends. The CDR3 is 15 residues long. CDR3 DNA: TGTGCCAGCAGGGGGTCCCCCCCGGGAGGAACTGAAGCTTTCTTT. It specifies CASRGSPPGGTEAFF.

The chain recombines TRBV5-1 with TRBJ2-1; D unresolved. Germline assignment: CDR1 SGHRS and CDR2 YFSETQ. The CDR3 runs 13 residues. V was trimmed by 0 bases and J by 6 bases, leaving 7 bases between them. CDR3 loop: CASSLEHLNEQFF. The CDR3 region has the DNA TGCGCCAGCAGCTTGGAGCATCTCAATGAGCAGTTCTTC.

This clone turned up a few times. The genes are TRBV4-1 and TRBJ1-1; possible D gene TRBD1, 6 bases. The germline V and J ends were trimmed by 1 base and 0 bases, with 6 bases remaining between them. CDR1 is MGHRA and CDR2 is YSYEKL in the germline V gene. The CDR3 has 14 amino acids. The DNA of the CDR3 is TGCGCCAGCAGCCAAGCAGGGGTGAACACTGAAGCTTTCTTT. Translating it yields CASSQAGVNTEAFF.

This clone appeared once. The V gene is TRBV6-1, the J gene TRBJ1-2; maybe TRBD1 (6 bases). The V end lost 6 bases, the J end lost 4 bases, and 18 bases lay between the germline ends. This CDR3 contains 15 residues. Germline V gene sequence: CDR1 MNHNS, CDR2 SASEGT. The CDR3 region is CASRVRGGLFYGYTF. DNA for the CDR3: TGTGCCAGCAGGGTGAGGGGGGGGTTATTCTATGGCTACACCTTC.

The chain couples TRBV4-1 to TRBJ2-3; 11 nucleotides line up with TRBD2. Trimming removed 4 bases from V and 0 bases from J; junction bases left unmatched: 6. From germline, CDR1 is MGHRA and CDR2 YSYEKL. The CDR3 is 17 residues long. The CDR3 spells CASSPSGGPSSTDTQYF. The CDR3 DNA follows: TGCGCCAGCAGCCCTAGCGGGGGGCCGTCTAGCACAGATACGCAGTATTTT.

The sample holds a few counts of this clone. Here the CDR3 DNA reads TGTGCCAGCAGCCGGAGCGGGGGCAACTACGAGCAGTACTTC. Protein: CASSRSGGNYEQYF. The chain carries TRBV7-2 and TRBJ2-7, with 8 positions matching TRBD2. The germline V gene encodes CDR1 SGHTA and CDR2 FQGNSA. The CDR3 sequence is 14 residues long. J lost 3 bases, V lost 5 bases, and 6 bases had no gene match.

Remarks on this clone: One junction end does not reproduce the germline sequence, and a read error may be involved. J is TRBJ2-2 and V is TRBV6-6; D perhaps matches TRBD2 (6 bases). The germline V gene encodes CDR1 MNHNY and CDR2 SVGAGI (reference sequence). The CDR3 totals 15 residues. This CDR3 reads CASSYVGPDTGGLFF. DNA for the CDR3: TGTGCCAGCAGTTACGTGGGCCCGGATACCGGGGGGCTGTTTTTT.

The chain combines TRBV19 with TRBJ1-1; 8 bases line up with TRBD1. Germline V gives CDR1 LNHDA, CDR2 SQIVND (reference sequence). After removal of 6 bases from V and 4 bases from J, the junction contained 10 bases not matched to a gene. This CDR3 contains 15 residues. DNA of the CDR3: TGTGCCAGTAGGAGCGAGACAGGGGTGACCACTGAAGCTTTCTTT. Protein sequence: CASRSETGVTTEAFF.